These 30 T cell receptor beta chains were sequenced from one sample in a study of radiation and T cells in renal cell carcinoma. Time point indicated: blood 2 weeks post-SBRT. The treatment here: 15 Gy SBRT to primary tumor, nephrectomy 4 weeks later. Only in-frame clones appear in the TCRdb table, and some are missing; sequencing was by immunoSEQ multiplex PCR. The sample lists 150,000 to 190,000 clones; approximately 86% were seen once. The source material was blood, sampled from a patient whose treatment included radiotherapy and nephrectomy. The receptors derive from a woman in her 50s with renal cell carcinoma.

The chain has TRBV6-5 and TRBJ1-1, with D possibly TRBD1 on 5 matching bases. V lost 10 bases and J 6 bases, leaving 21 bases between the germline ends. Per germline, CDR1 MNHEY and CDR2 SVGAGI. The CDR3 extends over 14 amino acids. CDR3 protein: CATKLGVPGAEAFF. The CDR3 region has the DNA TGTGCCACTAAGTTAGGGGTCCCGGGCGCTGAAGCTTTCTTT.

The CDR3 here is CASTLSPYRAPYGYTF. CDR3 sequence (DNA): TGCGCCAGCACCCTCAGTCCTTACAGGGCCCCCTATGGCTACACCTTC. The chain is built from TRBV4-1 and TRBJ1-2; TRBD1 is a possible D gene (6 bases). The germline gives CDR1 MGHRA, CDR2 YSYEKL. V was trimmed by 7 bases and J by 4 bases, leaving 22 bases between them. The CDR3 is 16 amino acids.

The CDR3 protein is CASSHPREAGRVYEQYF. CDR3 coding DNA: TGTGCCAGCAGCCACCCCAGGGAAGCGGGGAGGGTCTACGAGCAGTACTTC. The chain employs TRBV4-2 and TRBJ2-7; 7 bases are shared with TRBD2. Germline CDR1 and CDR2: LGHNA and YNFKEQ. The CDR3 totals 17 residues. V shed 3 bases, J shed 3 bases, and the junction held 14 bases outside the gene matches.

The genes are TRBV6-5 and TRBJ1-4, with 9 bases aligning to TRBD1. V was pared by 5 bases and J by 4 bases, with 5 bases of the junction left unmatched. From germline, CDR1 is MNHEY and CDR2 SVGAGI. This CDR3 spans 15 amino acids. CDR3 nucleotide sequence: TGTGCCAGCAGTCCCACAGGGGGCAGTAATGAAAAACTGTTTTTT. Protein sequence: CASSPTGGSNEKLFF.

CDR3 amino acids: CASRGGFGYTF. The CDR3 nucleotides read TGTGCCAGCCGGGGAGGGTTTGGCTACACCTTC. The genes are TRBV6-5 and TRBJ1-2, with no clear D. The V and J ends lost 8 bases and 7 bases respectively, with 11 bases between them. Germline V lookup: CDR1 MNHEY, CDR2 SVGAGI. This CDR3 is built from 11 residues.

This chain uses TRBV4-2 with TRBJ1-6; no clear D. The CDR3 totals 17 residues. Germline lookup yields CDR1 LGHNA and CDR2 YNFKEQ. V shed 4 bases and J shed 9 bases, with 22 bases lying between them. CDR3 sequence: CASSPSRREVTASPLHF. The CDR3 bases are TGTGCCAGCAGCCCCTCCCGTCGCGAAGTGACCGCTTCACCCCTCCACTTT.

The rearrangement joins TRBV27 to TRBJ1-1; D may be TRBD1 (5 bases). Germline lookup yields CDR1 MNHEY and CDR2 SMNVEV (reference sequence). V lost 2 bases and J 4 bases, leaving 11 bases between the germline ends. The length of the CDR3 is 14 residues. Here the CDR3 reads CASSLRGAGTEAFF. The DNA for the CDR3 is TGTGCCAGCAGTTTAAGGGGAGCGGGCACTGAAGCTTTCTTT.

The chain is built from TRBV9 and TRBJ2-1; 13 bases map to TRBD2. The CDR3 spans 15 residues. The V segment lost 2 bases and the J segment 7 bases; nucleotides outside the gene matches: 3. Germline CDR1 and CDR2: SGDLS and YYNGEE. The DNA of the CDR3 is TGTGCCAGCAGCGTGACTAGCGGGGGGCAAAATGAGCAGTTCTTC. Its translation: CASSVTSGGQNEQFF.

The chain carries TRBV6-6 and TRBJ2-7, with a possible D match to TRBD1 (6 bases). CDR1 and CDR2 from the germline V gene are MNHNY and SVGAGI (reference sequence). The length of the CDR3 is 14 residues. Trimming left V 4 bases short and J 4 bases short, with 14 bases between. The CDR3, as DNA: TGTGCCAGCAGTTGGGAACAGGGACCGTACGAGCAGTACTTC. Amino acid sequence: CASSWEQGPYEQYF.

This chain joins TRBV9 and TRBJ2-3; D may be TRBD1 or TRBD2 (5 bases each). Trimming shortened V by 0 bases and J by 2 bases, and 10 bases separated the two germline ends. Germline loops: CDR1 SGDLS, CDR2 YYNGEE. The CDR3 runs to 15 residues. The CDR3 nucleotides read TGTGCCAGCAGCGTAGACGGGGCCGACACAGATACGCAGTATTTT. It codes for CASSVDGADTDTQYF.

The V gene is TRBV6-5, the J gene TRBJ1-6; TRBD1 agrees at 9 bases. CDR3 length: 14 amino acids. Germline V gene sequence: CDR1 MNHEY, CDR2 SVGAGI. After removal of 6 bases from V and 7 bases from J, the junction contained 4 bases not matched to a gene. The CDR3 coding sequence is TGTGCCAGCAGGAGGGACAGGGTGAATTCACCCCTCCACTTT. Encoded protein: CASRRDRVNSPLHF.

This clone was seen just once. J is TRBJ1-1 and V is TRBV12-5; 7 nucleotides align to TRBD1. V trimming: 1 base; J trimming: 8 bases; junction bases outside the gene matches: 4. CDR1 and CDR2 (germline): LGHNT, FRNRAP. The CDR3 is made up of 13 amino acids. The CDR3 DNA reads TGTGCTAGTGGTTTGGCGACAGGGAGGGAAGCTTTCTTT. Its translation is CASGLATGREAFF.

The chain couples TRBV9 to TRBJ1-1; D is ambiguous. This CDR3 is built from 14 residues. The V end lost 2 bases, the J end lost 0 bases, and 8 bases lay between the germline ends. Germline assignment: CDR1 SGDLS and CDR2 YYNGEE. The CDR3 reads CASSVYAVNTEAFF. For the CDR3, the DNA is TGTGCCAGCAGCGTTTACGCCGTGAACACTGAAGCTTTCTTT.

This chain joins TRBV30 and TRBJ1-1, with 7 bases matching TRBD1. Germline trimming cut 5 bases from V and 3 bases from J; bases unmatched to any gene: 6. Looked up from germline, CDR1 is GTSNPN and CDR2 is SVGIG (reference sequence). The CDR3 has 13 residues. As DNA, the CDR3 is TGTGCCTGGGGGTCCGACAGGGACACTGAAGCTTTCTTT. Residues: CAWGSDRDTEAFF.

The chain joins TRBV7-9 to TRBJ2-7; D might be TRBD1 (6 bases). From germline, CDR1 is SEHNR and CDR2 FQNEAQ (reference sequence). V lost 5 bases to trimming and J lost 2 bases, with 19 bases between them. This CDR3 is built from 16 residues. The CDR3, as DNA: TGTGCCAGCAGCCCGGTAGAGTTGGGACAACCCTACGAGCAGTACTTC. Protein: CASSPVELGQPYEQYF.

The rearrangement uses TRBV11-2 and TRBJ2-1; possibly TRBD2 for D (5 bases). V lost 9 bases to trimming and J lost 0 bases, with 15 bases between them. CDR1 and CDR2 (germline): SGHAT, FQNNGV. CDR3 size: 15 residues. CDR3 sequence: CASCPVDYSYNEQFF. The CDR3 DNA is TGTGCCAGTTGTCCGGTAGACTACTCCTACAATGAGCAGTTCTTC.

The V call is TRBV19, the J call TRBJ2-3; 9 bases fit TRBD1. The CDR3 is 15 residues long. Germline values: CDR1 LNHDA, CDR2 SQIVND (reference sequence). V dropped 3 bases and J dropped 2; count of bases not matched to a gene: 3. The CDR3 nucleotides read TGTGCCAGTAGTATCGGACAGGGGAACACAGATACGCAGTATTTT. Protein sequence: CASSIGQGNTDTQYF.

The chain uses TRBV7-2 and TRBJ2-7; D gene uncertain. V dropped 6 bases and J dropped 6 bases, with 12 bases sitting between them. Germline V CDR1 and CDR2: SGHTA, FQGNSA. The CDR3 totals 12 residues. The CDR3 bases are TGTGCCAGCAGTCTAATTTGGGGCGAGCAGTACTTC. This encodes CASSLIWGEQYF.

For this clone: An end of the junction does not agree with germline; a read error may underlie this. This chain connects TRBV7-7 to TRBJ2-1; D unresolved. The CDR3 runs 15 residues. The V gene's germline CDR1 is SSHAT and CDR2 FNYEAQ (reference sequence). CDR3 bases: TGTGCTAGCAGCTTAGGTTCCGCGACTTGGAATGAGCAGTTCTTC. Translated, it gives CASSLGSATWNEQFF.

In this sample, this clone turned up once. This sequence joins TRBV29-1 and TRBJ2-5; D ambiguous. Trimming left V 6 bases short and J 2 bases short, with 10 bases between. Germline CDR1 is SQVTM and CDR2 is ANQGSEA. The CDR3 loop spans 12 amino acids. In DNA, the CDR3 is TGCAGCGTCCGGACGGATCAAGAGACCCAGTACTTC. Translating gives CSVRTDQETQYF.

This clone has a single count. V is TRBV29-1 and J is TRBJ2-5; no firm D call. Per germline, CDR1 SQVTM and CDR2 ANQGSEA. The CDR3 covers 13 residues. The V end was cut by 3 bases, the J end by 3 bases, with 11 bases between. The CDR3 coding sequence is TGCAGCGTTGACGACTTGTATAAAGAGACCCAGTACTTC. It translates to CSVDDLYKETQYF.

About this clone itself: Other DNA sequences from this sample encode an identical CDR3 as well. The chain combines TRBV9 with TRBJ2-2; D gene uncertain. Germline V CDR1 and CDR2: SGDLS, YYNGEE. CDR3 length equals 15 residues. V lost 0 bases and J 2 bases, leaving 8 bases between the germline ends. The CDR3 protein is CASSVAGPNTGELFF. The CDR3 DNA follows: TGTGCCAGCAGCGTAGCTGGACCCAACACCGGGGAGCTGTTTTTT. The full variable domain, its missing parts supplied by reference TRBV9 and TRBJ2-2, is DSGVTQTPKHLITATGQRVTLRCSPRSGDLSVYWYQQSLDQGLQFLIQYYNGEERAKGNILERFSAQQFPDLHSELNLSSLELGDSALYFCASSVAGPNTGELFFGEGSRLTVL.

The rearrangement uses TRBV14 and TRBJ2-7; D gene unclear. The CDR3 runs to 14 residues. CDR1 is SGHDN, CDR2 FVKESK, per germline. Between the trimmed V and J ends, which lost 3 bases and 2 bases, there was a span of 11 bases. For the CDR3, the DNA is TGTGCCAGCAGCCAGAGAGACGGAACCTACGAGCAGTACTTC. As protein: CASSQRDGTYEQYF.

V is TRBV5-1 and J is TRBJ2-3; TRBD1 or TRBD2 may be the D gene (5 bases each). The CDR3 runs to 16 residues. Germline V gene data show CDR1 as SGHRS and CDR2 as YFSETQ. Between the trimmed V and J ends, which lost 0 bases and 3 bases, there was a span of 14 bases. The DNA of the CDR3 is TGCGCCAGCAGCTTGGGGGGGTCTACCGCAACAGATACGCAGTATTTT. Its protein product is CASSLGGSTATDTQYF.

This clone was counted once. The J gene is TRBJ2-4, the V gene TRBV19; D is uncertain. Trimming pared 2 bases from V and 0 bases from J, leaving 5 bases between. The CDR3 has 14 amino acids. Germline-derived CDR1 and CDR2 are LNHDA and SQIVND (reference sequence). The CDR3 coding sequence is TGTGCCAGTAGTATACGGACAGCCAAAAACATTCAGTACTTC. Residues: CASSIRTAKNIQYF.

V is TRBV19 and J is TRBJ2-7; 9 positions agree with TRBD1. V shed 5 bases and J 5 bases; nucleotides not matched to a gene: 10. CDR3 length: 15 residues. The germline CDR1 and CDR2 sequences are LNHDA and SQIVND (reference sequence). The CDR3 here is CASSPGTGSIHEQYF. The DNA of the CDR3 is TGTGCCAGTAGTCCCGGGACAGGGTCAATACACGAGCAGTACTTC.

The genes are TRBV7-2 and TRBJ2-2, with a possible D match to TRBD2 (7 bases). Germline V lookup: CDR1 SGHTA, CDR2 FQGNSA. This CDR3 has 14 residues. V was clipped by 1 base and J by 6 bases, with 9 bases between them. Here the CDR3 DNA reads TGTGCCAGCAGCTTAGAAGGGGGGGCCGGGGAGCTGTTTTTT. Translating gives CASSLEGGAGELFF.

The chain uses TRBV6-5 and TRBJ2-7; 9 bases are a match to TRBD2. The germline CDR1 and CDR2 sequences are MNHEY and SVGAGI. The CDR3 extends over 14 amino acids. With 6 bases clipped from V and 2 bases from J, the junction kept 5 bases outside the gene matches. Written as DNA, the CDR3 is TGTGCCAGCAGACAAAGCGGGGGGCCCTACGAGCAGTACTTC. It yields the protein CASRQSGGPYEQYF.

This chain uses TRBV5-1 with TRBJ2-3, with D possibly being TRBD2 (6 bases). V was pared by 2 bases and J by 0 bases, with 13 bases between. This CDR3 comprises 16 residues. Germline CDR1 reads SGHRS; CDR2 reads YFSETQ. The CDR3 spells CASSLFAGTSTDTQYF. CDR3 nucleotide sequence: TGCGCCAGCAGCTTATTCGCCGGGACTAGCACAGATACGCAGTATTTT.

This clone turned up a few times. The J gene is TRBJ1-6, the V gene TRBV4-2, with D tentatively TRBD1 (6 bases). This CDR3 is 16 amino acids long. The germline gives CDR1 LGHNA, CDR2 YNFKEQ. The V end lost 4 bases, the J end lost 6 bases, and 16 bases lay between the germline ends. CDR3 nucleotide sequence: TGTGCCAGCAGCCCGAATCCAGGACAGCCTAATTCACCCCTCCACTTT. Translating gives CASSPNPGQPNSPLHF.